The 32 T cell receptor beta chains presented below share a single source sample, sequenced in a study of cytomegalovirus exposure and HLA in healthy donors (dated by TCRdb to 2017 to 2019). Library preparation was by the immunoSEQ multiplex PCR assay. A mixture of 60 forward primers for TCR Vbeta segments and 13 reverse primers for TCR Jbeta segments was used in the multiplex PCR. TCRdb took this table from immuneACCESS and kept in-frame rearrangements with V and J called. Such tables lack part of the clones; where checked against another copy, unresolved V genes explain under half of the gap, and the rest is unexplained. For this sample there are some 140,000 clones; around 77% appear just once. Roughly 0.87% of the sample goes to the ten largest clones. The specimen sequenced was PBMCs. These TCRs come from a man aged 18-30 years in good health and CMV-seronegative.

This chain uses TRBV7-2 with TRBJ1-4; unclear D gene. V was clipped by 5 bases and J by 0 bases, with 7 bases between them. The CDR3 is 14 amino acids. CDR1 is SGHTA, CDR2 FQGNSA, per germline. CDR3 loop: CASSLFTTNEKLFF. CDR3 coding DNA: TGTGCCAGCAGCCTTTTTACAACTAATGAAAAACTGTTTTTT.

This chain joins TRBV6-1 and TRBJ1-6; 7 bases line up with TRBD1. The CDR3 is 13 residues long. Unmatched junction bases numbered 12, after V lost 8 bases and J lost 14 bases. Germline V CDR1 and CDR2: MNHNS, SASEGT. CDR3 DNA: TGTGCCAGCCGGGATGACAGGGTGAGAGCCCTCCACTTT. It encodes CASRDDRVRALHF.

A few counts support this clone. Its ends do not fully match the called genes, so a read error is possible. This chain uses TRBV7-7 with TRBJ1-1; D gene ambiguous. This CDR3 spans 13 amino acids. Germline values: CDR1 SSHAT, CDR2 FNYEAQ (reference sequence). CDR3 loop: CASSLNAMAEAFF. The CDR3 DNA sequence: TGTGCTAGCAGCCTAAATGCAATGGCTGAAGCTTTCTTT.

The rearrangement links TRBV9 to TRBJ2-2; TRBD1 matches at 7 bases. Germline values: CDR1 SGDLS, CDR2 YYNGEE. With V trimmed by 4 bases and J by 6 bases, 3 bases remained unmatched. The CDR3 consists of 13 residues. The CDR3 reads CASSPGTAGELFF. In DNA, the CDR3 is TGTGCCAGCAGCCCTGGGACAGCCGGGGAGCTGTTTTTT.

This clone has a handful of counts. The chain carries TRBV4-1 and TRBJ2-2; D is undetermined. In germline, CDR1 is MGHRA, CDR2 YSYEKL. The V gene lost 1 base and the J gene lost 5 bases, with 8 bases spanning the gap. The CDR3 extends over 14 amino acids. CDR3 region: CASSQVVLTGELFF. DNA for the CDR3: TGCGCCAGCAGCCAAGTCGTCCTAACCGGGGAGCTGTTTTTT.

J is TRBJ2-7 and V is TRBV6-5, with D perhaps TRBD2 (6 bases). The CDR3 is made up of 14 amino acids. Germline CDR1 and CDR2: MNHEY and SVGAGI. The V and J ends lost 5 bases and 1 base respectively, with 12 bases between them. CDR3 amino acids: CASSPRGSSYEQYF. The DNA of the CDR3 is TGTGCCAGCAGTCCCCGGGGGTCATCCTACGAGCAGTACTTC.

This clone appeared a few times. The chain carries TRBV27 and TRBJ1-1; TRBD1 agrees at 7 bases. V lost 1 base to trimming and J lost 11 bases; unmatched junction nucleotides: 4. CDR1 is MNHEY and CDR2 is SMNVEV in the germline V gene (reference sequence). The length of the CDR3 is 12 residues. CDR3 DNA sequence: TGTGCCAGCAGTTTATTAGGGGGCGCGGCTTTCTTT. Its translation is CASSLLGGAAFF.

The genes are TRBV2 and TRBJ2-7; 7 bases fit TRBD1. The CDR3 contains 16 residues. Germline V CDR1 and CDR2: SNHLY, FYNNEI. The V segment lost 2 bases and the J segment 3 bases; nucleotides outside the gene matches: 10. CDR3: CASSEFRARGIYEQYF. The CDR3 DNA follows: TGTGCCAGCAGTGAATTTCGCGCCAGGGGGATCTACGAGCAGTACTTC.

The rearrangement uses TRBV27 and TRBJ2-5; the match to TRBD2 covers 7 bases. The closer fit of TRBJ2-7 to the DNA end suggests the J call may be wrong. Germline CDR1 MNHEY, CDR2 SMNVEV (reference sequence). This CDR3 has 14 amino acids. DNA for the CDR3: TGTGCCAGCAGTTTATATCGGGGGGCCTACGAGCAGTACTTC. This codes for CASSLYRGAYEQYF.

The chain combines TRBV7-9 with TRBJ1-4; D is perhaps TRBD1 (6 bases). Germline V gives CDR1 SEHNR, CDR2 FQNEAQ (reference sequence). Trimming stripped 2 bases from V and 11 bases from J, with 6 bases between. The CDR3 has 11 residues. The CDR3 is CASSLQGKLFF. The CDR3 DNA reads TGTGCCAGCAGCTTACAGGGGAAACTGTTTTTT.

The sample holds a few counts of this clone. The chain carries TRBV30 and TRBJ1-4; D is possibly TRBD1 (6 bases). V was shortened by 0 bases and J by 10 bases, with 15 bases between the two germline ends. The V gene's germline CDR1 is GTSNPN and CDR2 SVGIG (reference sequence). The CDR3 sequence is 14 residues long. The CDR3 bases are TGTGCCTGGAGTGTTGGGGGCGGTTCAGGAAAACTGTTTTTT. The encoded protein is CAWSVGGGSGKLFF.

The chain joins TRBV19 to TRBJ1-4, with a possible D match to TRBD1 (5 bases). Germline CDR1 and CDR2: LNHDA and SQIVND (reference sequence). V was pared by 3 bases and J by 2 bases, with 7 bases between. The CDR3 runs to 14 residues. The CDR3 is CASSIRGTNEKLFF. The CDR3 DNA is TGTGCCAGTAGTATTCGGGGGACTAATGAAAAACTGTTTTTT.

This chain connects TRBV20-1 to TRBJ2-7, with D possibly being TRBD1 (6 bases). The CDR3 is 11 residues long. Between the trimmed V and J ends, which lost 7 bases and 2 bases, there was a span of 9 bases. Germline V gives CDR1 DFQATT, CDR2 SNEGSKA (reference sequence). CDR3 loop: CSVGGAYEQYF. CDR3 in DNA: TGCAGTGTTGGGGGCGCCTACGAGCAGTACTTC.

The table lists this clone with a few counts. The V and J genes are TRBV6-6 and TRBJ1-6; 10 positions agree with TRBD1. Germline trimming cut 7 bases from V and 6 bases from J; bases unmatched to any gene: 3. The CDR3 contains 14 residues. Germline CDR1 MNHNY, CDR2 SVGAGI (reference sequence). Written as DNA, the CDR3 is TGTGCCAGCAACGGACAGGGGGTTAATTCACCCCTCCACTTT. Translating gives CASNGQGVNSPLHF.

V gene TRBV29-1 combines with J gene TRBJ1-2, with TRBD1 matching 7 bases. The CDR3 is 11 amino acids. Germline V CDR1 and CDR2: SQVTM, ANQGSEA. V lost 5 bases, J lost 6 bases, and 3 bases stayed unmatched. DNA of the CDR3: TGCAGCGTTAATCAGGGGGATGGCTACACCTTC. Its protein product is CSVNQGDGYTF.

V is TRBV15 and J is TRBJ1-5; D possibly corresponds to TRBD1 (6 bases). Germline CDR1 LNHNV, CDR2 YYDKDF (reference sequence). The CDR3 sequence is 14 residues long. Trimming stripped 0 bases from V and 10 bases from J, with 13 bases between. CDR3 DNA: TGTGCCACCAGCAGAGATTGGAACAGGGCACCCCAGCATTTT. Its translation is CATSRDWNRAPQHF. Combining the CDR3 with reference TRBV15 and TRBJ1-5 gives the whole variable domain DAMVIQNPRYQVTQFGKPVTLSCSQTLNHNVMYWYQQKSSQAPKLLFHYYDKDFNNEADTPDNFQSRRPNTSFCFLDIRSPGLGDTAMYLCATSRDWNRAPQHFGDGTRLSIL.

The V and J genes are TRBV7-8 and TRBJ1-6; a weak D match, TRBD1 (5 bases). Per germline, CDR1 SGHVS and CDR2 FQNEAQ. V was trimmed by 3 bases and J by 8 bases, leaving 20 bases between them. There are 17 residues in the CDR3. This chain's CDR3 is CASSLDGGGQWDSPLHF. The CDR3 nucleotides read TGTGCCAGCAGCTTGGATGGCGGGGGTCAGTGGGATTCACCCCTCCACTTT. The full variable domain, completed using reference TRBV7-8 and TRBJ1-6, is GAGVSQSPRYKVAKRGQDVALRCDPISGHVSLFWYQQALGQGPEFLTYFQNEAQLDKSGLPSDRFFAERPEGSVSTLKIQRTQQEDSAVYLCASSLDGGGQWDSPLHFGNGTRLTVT.

This clone was recorded only once. V is TRBV5-6 and J is TRBJ2-5, with 7 bases lining up with TRBD1. Germline trimming cut 0 bases from V and 4 bases from J; bases unmatched to any gene: 3. Germline CDR1 and CDR2: SGHDT and YYEEEE. CDR3 length: 14 amino acids. CDR3 nucleotides: TGTGCCAGCAGCTTGGACAGGGGCGGAGAGACCCAGTACTTC. Amino acids: CASSLDRGGETQYF.

The rearrangement links TRBV5-1 to TRBJ2-1; TRBD1 agrees at 8 bases. There are 16 residues in the CDR3. Germline V CDR1 and CDR2: SGHRS, YFSETQ. Germline trimming cut 1 base from V and 1 base from J; bases unmatched to any gene: 4. The CDR3 nucleotides read TGCGCCAGCAGCTTGAACACAGGGGGGTCCTACAATGAGCAGTTCTTC. Its protein product is CASSLNTGGSYNEQFF.

The CDR3 reads CASSFLSSWGGGYNSPLHF. In nucleotides, the CDR3 is TGTGCCAGCAGTTTTTTGTCGAGTTGGGGAGGGGGCTATAATTCACCCCTCCACTTT. The rearrangement uses TRBV2 and TRBJ1-6; perhaps TRBD1 as D (6 bases). The germline V gene has CDR1 SNHLY and CDR2 FYNNEI. CDR3 length: 19 amino acids. Trimming pared 5 bases from V and 3 bases from J, leaving 23 bases between.

The chain couples TRBV29-1 to TRBJ1-2; D uncertain. CDR3 length equals 11 residues. The germline V gene has CDR1 SQVTM and CDR2 ANQGSEA. V was trimmed by 0 bases and J by 8 bases, leaving 7 bases between them. CDR3 loop: CSVEDLRGYTF. The CDR3 DNA reads TGCAGCGTTGAAGACCTTCGGGGCTACACCTTC. Filled out from reference TRBV29-1 and TRBJ1-2, the complete variable domain reads SAVISQKPSRDICQRGTSLTIQCQVDSQVTMMFWYRQQPGQSLTLIATANQGSEATYESGFVIDKFPISRPNLTFSTLTVSNMSPEDSSIYLCSVEDLRGYTFGSGTRLTVV.

This clone has more than one count but fewer than ten. This sequence joins TRBV6-6 and TRBJ1-4; D is ambiguous. This CDR3 has 15 residues. Trimming removed 0 bases from V and 3 bases from J, with 8 bases in between. Germline V CDR1 and CDR2: MNHNY, SVGAGI (reference sequence). CDR3 bases: TGTGCCAGCAGTTACTCCGGACTTTCTAATGAAAAACTGTTTTTT. Residues: CASSYSGLSNEKLFF.

On this clone: Compared with germline, one end of the junction differs, possibly owing to a read error. This sequence joins TRBV7-7 and TRBJ1-4; 9 nucleotides match TRBD1. The CDR3 has 15 amino acids. Germline V gene lookup returns CDR1 SSHAT and CDR2 FNYEAQ (reference sequence). CDR3 sequence (DNA): TGTGCTAGCAGCCCCCGACAGGGGGCTAATGAAAAACTGTTTTTT. Translated, it gives CASSPRQGANEKLFF.

V usage is TRBV14 and J usage is TRBJ2-6; the match to TRBD1 covers 9 bases. CDR3 size: 17 residues. CDR1 is SGHDN, CDR2 FVKESK, per germline. The V segment lost 6 bases and the J segment 0 bases; nucleotides outside the gene matches: 6. CDR3 protein: CASSRTGAPSGANVLTF. The CDR3 DNA follows: TGTGCCAGCAGTCGGACAGGGGCACCCTCTGGGGCCAACGTCCTGACTTTC.

This clone has a handful of counts. At one of its ends the junction is not consistent with the germline gene, which may arise from a read error. The J gene is TRBJ2-2, the V gene TRBV7-7, with 10 bases that match TRBD1. Germline V gene lookup returns CDR1 SSHAT and CDR2 FNYEAQ (reference sequence). CDR3 length: 19 residues. The CDR3 DNA is TGTGCTAGCAGCCCGCTCAGACAGGGGGCGAATCCGAACACCGGGGAGCTGTTTTTT. Protein product: CASSPLRQGANPNTGELFF.

The rearrangement uses TRBV30 and TRBJ2-5; no firm D call. V was shortened by 4 bases and J by 7 bases, with 19 bases between the two germline ends. The CDR3 covers 14 residues. Per the germline V gene, CDR1 is GTSNPN and CDR2 is SVGIG (reference sequence). The CDR3 sequence is CAWTSPPGGGTQYF. The CDR3 DNA is TGTGCCTGGACCTCCCCCCCGGGTGGTGGGACCCAGTACTTC.

V and J are TRBV19 and TRBJ1-1, with 8 nucleotides matching TRBD1. Per the germline V gene, CDR1 is LNHDA and CDR2 is SQIVND (reference sequence). The V and J ends lost 4 bases and 4 bases, in that order; junction bases with no gene match: 8. The CDR3 is made up of 15 amino acids. The DNA of the CDR3 is TGTGCCAGTAGTACTTTCGGACAGGGTGGCACTGAAGCTTTCTTT. Amino acid sequence: CASSTFGQGGTEAFF. Combining the CDR3 with reference TRBV19 and TRBJ1-1 gives the whole variable domain DGGITQSPKYLFRKEGQNVTLSCEQNLNHDAMYWYRQDPGQGLRLIYYSQIVNDFQKGDIAEGYSVSREKKESFPLTVTSAQKNPTAFYLCASSTFGQGGTEAFFGQGTRLTVV.

The rearrangement joins TRBV6-5 to TRBJ2-5, with a weak D call TRBD2 (5 bases). CDR1 is MNHEY and CDR2 is SVGAGI in the germline V gene. This CDR3 contains 12 residues. Trimming left V 4 bases short and J 5 bases short, with 8 bases between. CDR3 in DNA: TGTGCCAGCAGTTTATCGGGGGAGACCCAGTACTTC. Amino acid sequence: CASSLSGETQYF.

The V gene is TRBV7-2, the J gene TRBJ1-2, with 8 bases that match TRBD1. The germline gives CDR1 SGHTA, CDR2 FQGNSA. This CDR3 has 15 residues. J gave up 5 bases and V 1 base, and 6 bases lay outside the gene matches. The CDR3 bases are TGTGCCAGCAGCTTAGAAAGGACAGGGAGGTATGGCTACACCTTC. Its translation: CASSLERTGRYGYTF. The variable domain in full, with the rest retrieved from reference TRBV7-2 and TRBJ1-2, is GAGVSQSPSNKVTEKGKDVELRCDPISGHTALYWYRQSLGQGLEFLIYFQGNSAPDKSGLPSDRFSAERTGGSVSTLTIQRTQQEDSAVYLCASSLERTGRYGYTFGSGTRLTVV.

This chain links TRBV9 with TRBJ2-3; a weak D match, TRBD1 (6 bases). Germline CDR1 and CDR2: SGDLS and YYNGEE. The V and J ends lost 3 bases and 4 bases respectively, with 15 bases between them. There are 15 residues in the CDR3. CDR3 in amino acids: CASSALYEGADTQYF. CDR3 DNA sequence: TGTGCCAGCAGCGCCTTGTATGAGGGGGCAGATACGCAGTATTTT.

This chain uses TRBV29-1 with TRBJ2-1, with TRBD2 matching over 10 bases. The CDR3 has 12 residues. V trimming: 6 bases; J trimming: 8 bases; junction bases outside the gene matches: 4. Germline CDR1 SQVTM, CDR2 ANQGSEA. CDR3 protein: CSVRLAGDEQFF. The DNA of the CDR3 is TGCAGCGTAAGACTAGCGGGCGATGAGCAGTTCTTC.

The rearrangement links TRBV5-6 to TRBJ1-1, with 10 nucleotides matching TRBD1. Trimming took 4 bases from V and 5 from J; bases not matched to a gene: 8. The germline CDR1 and CDR2 sequences are SGHDT and YYEEEE. The CDR3 covers 15 residues. Written as DNA, the CDR3 is TGTGCCAGCAGCCCGGCCGACAGGGGGCGGACTGAAGCTTTCTTT. Translated: CASSPADRGRTEAFF.